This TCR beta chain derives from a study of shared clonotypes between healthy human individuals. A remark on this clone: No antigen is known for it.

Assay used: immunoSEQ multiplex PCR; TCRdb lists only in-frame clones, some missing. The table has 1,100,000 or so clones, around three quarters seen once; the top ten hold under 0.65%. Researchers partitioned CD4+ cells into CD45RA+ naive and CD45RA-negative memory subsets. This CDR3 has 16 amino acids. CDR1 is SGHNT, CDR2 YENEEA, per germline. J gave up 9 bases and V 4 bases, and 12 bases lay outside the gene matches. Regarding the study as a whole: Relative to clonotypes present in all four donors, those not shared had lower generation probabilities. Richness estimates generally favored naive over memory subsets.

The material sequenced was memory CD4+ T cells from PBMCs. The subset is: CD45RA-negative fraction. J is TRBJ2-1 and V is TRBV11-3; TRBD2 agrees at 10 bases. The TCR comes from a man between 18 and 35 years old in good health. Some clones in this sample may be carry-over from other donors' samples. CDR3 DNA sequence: TGTGCCAGCAGCTCGAAAAGCGGGAGGGCCAGGGGTGAGCAGTTCTTC. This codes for CASSSKSGRARGEQFF.